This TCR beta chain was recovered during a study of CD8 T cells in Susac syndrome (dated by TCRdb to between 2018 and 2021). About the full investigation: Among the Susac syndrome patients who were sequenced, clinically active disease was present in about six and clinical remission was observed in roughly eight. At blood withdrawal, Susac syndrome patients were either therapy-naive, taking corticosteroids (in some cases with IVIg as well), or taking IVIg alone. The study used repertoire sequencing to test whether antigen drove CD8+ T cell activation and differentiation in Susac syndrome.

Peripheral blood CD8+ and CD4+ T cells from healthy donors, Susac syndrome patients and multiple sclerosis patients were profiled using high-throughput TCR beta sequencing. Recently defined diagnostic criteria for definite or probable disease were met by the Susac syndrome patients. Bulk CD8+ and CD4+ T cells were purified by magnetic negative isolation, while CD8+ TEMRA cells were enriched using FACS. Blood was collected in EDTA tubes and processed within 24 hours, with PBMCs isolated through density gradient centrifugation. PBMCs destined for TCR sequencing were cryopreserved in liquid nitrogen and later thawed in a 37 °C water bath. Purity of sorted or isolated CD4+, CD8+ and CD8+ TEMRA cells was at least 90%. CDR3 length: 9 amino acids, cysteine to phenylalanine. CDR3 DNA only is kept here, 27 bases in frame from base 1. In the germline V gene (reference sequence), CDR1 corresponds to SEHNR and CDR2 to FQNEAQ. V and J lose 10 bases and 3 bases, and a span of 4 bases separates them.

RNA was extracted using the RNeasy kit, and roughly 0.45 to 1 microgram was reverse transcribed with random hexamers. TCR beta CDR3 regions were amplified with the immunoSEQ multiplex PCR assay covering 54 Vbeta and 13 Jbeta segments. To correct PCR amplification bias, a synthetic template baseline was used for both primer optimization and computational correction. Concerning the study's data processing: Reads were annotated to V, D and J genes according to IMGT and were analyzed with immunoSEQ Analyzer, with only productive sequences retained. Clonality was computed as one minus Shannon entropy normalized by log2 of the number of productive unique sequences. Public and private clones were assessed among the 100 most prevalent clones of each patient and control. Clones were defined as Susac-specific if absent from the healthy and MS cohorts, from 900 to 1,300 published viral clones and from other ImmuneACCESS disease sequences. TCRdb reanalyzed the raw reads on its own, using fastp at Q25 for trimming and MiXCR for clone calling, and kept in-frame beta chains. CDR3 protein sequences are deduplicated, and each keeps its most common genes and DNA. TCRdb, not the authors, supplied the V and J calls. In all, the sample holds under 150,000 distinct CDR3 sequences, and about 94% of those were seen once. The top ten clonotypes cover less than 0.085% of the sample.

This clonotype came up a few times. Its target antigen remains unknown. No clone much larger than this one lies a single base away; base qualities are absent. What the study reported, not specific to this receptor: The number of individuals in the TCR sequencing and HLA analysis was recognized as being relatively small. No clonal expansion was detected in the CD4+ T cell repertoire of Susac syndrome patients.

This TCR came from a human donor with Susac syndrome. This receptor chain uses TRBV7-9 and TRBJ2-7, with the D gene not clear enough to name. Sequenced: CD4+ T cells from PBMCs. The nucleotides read TGTGCCACCGGCTACGAGCAGTACTTC. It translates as CATGYEQYF.